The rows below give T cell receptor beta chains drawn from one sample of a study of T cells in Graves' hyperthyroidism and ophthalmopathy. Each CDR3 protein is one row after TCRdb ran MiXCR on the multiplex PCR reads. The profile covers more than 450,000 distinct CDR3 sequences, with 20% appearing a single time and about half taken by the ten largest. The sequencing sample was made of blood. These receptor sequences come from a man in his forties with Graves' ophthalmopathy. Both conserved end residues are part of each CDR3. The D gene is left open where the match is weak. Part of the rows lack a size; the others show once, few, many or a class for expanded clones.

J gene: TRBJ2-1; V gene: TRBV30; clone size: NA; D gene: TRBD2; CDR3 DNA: TGTGCCTGGACCCCGGGGACTAGCGGGAACAATGAGCAGTTCTTC; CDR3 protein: CAWTPGTSGNNEQFF
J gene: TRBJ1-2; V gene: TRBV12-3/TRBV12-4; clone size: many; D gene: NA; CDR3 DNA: TGTGCCAGCAGTTTAGTTGGTCGGATCTATGGCTACACCTTC; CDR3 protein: CASSLVGRIYGYTF
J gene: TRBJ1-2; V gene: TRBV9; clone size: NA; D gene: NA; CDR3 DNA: TGTGCCAGCAGCGTAGTGGCAGCCTCGGGTGCTACGTATGGCTACACCTTC; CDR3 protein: CASSVVAASGATYGYTF
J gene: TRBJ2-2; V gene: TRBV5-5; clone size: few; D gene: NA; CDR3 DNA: TGTGCCAGCAGCCCCAGGGGAATCCCCGGGGAGCTGTTTTTT; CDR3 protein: CASSPRGIPGELFF
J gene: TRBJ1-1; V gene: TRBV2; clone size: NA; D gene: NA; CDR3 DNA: TGTGCCAGCAGTGGTCCCAGGGCTGGTACTGAAGCTTTCTTT; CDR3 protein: CASSGPRAGTEAFF
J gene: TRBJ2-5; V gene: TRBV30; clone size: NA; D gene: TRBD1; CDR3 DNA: TGTGCCTGGAGTGTTCTTAGGGGACAGGCAGAGACCCAGTACTTC; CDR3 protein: CAWSVLRGQAETQYF
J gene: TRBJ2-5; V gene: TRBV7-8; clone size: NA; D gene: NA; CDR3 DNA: TGTGCCAGCAGCTCCCGGGGGCTAGCTTCGGAGACCCAGTACTTC; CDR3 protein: CASSSRGLASETQYF
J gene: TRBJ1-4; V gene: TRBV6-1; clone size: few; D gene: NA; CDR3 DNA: TGTGCCAGCAGTGGGACACACGTTAATGAAAAACTGTTTTTT; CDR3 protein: CASSGTHVNEKLFF
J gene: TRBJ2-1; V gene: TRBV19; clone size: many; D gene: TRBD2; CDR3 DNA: TGTGCCAGTGGAACTAGCGGGAACTACAATGAGCAGTTCTTC; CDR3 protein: CASGTSGNYNEQFF
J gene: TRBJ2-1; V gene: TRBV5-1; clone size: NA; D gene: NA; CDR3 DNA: TGCGCCAGCAGCCCAGGTCTCAGGAGAAGCGATGAGCAGTTCTTC; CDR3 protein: CASSPGLRRSDEQFF
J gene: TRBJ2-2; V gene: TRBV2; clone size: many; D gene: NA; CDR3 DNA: TGTGCCAGCATGGGCAGGGAGGCCGGGGAGCTGTTTTTT; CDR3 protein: CASMGREAGELFF
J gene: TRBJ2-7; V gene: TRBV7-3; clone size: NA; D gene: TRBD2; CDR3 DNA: TGTGCCAACAGCTTAATCACCGGGGGGGAGCAGTACTTC; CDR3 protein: CANSLITGGEQYF
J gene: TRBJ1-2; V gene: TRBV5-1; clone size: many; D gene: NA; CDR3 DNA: TGCGCCAGCAGCTTGGATCAACTCGGGGGGCGCAGGTTTGGCTACACCTTC; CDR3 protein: CASSLDQLGGRRFGYTF
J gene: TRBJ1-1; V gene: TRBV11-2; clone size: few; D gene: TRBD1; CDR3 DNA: TGTGCCAGCAGCTTAGGAGGACAGGGGGTTCTGGGAGCTTTCTTT; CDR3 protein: CASSLGGQGVLGAFF
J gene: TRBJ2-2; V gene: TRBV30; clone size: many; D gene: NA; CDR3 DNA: TGTGCCTGGAGTGTACTAGGGTTTGGCGGGGAGCTGTTTTTT; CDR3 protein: CAWSVLGFGGELFF
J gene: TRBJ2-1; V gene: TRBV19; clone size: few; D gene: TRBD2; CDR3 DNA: TGTGCCAGTAGTACTCGCCCGGGACTAGCGGGAGCAAATGAGCAGTTCTTC; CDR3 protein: CASSTRPGLAGANEQFF
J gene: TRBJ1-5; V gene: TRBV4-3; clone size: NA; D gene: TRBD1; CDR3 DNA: TGCGCCAGCAGCCAAGATTGGCAGGGACAGTTGGCCCAGCATTTT; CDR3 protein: CASSQDWQGQLAQHF
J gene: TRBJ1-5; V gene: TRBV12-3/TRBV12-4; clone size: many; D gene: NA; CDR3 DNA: TGTGCCAGCGGAGGGGGGCCCACTGATCAGCCCCAGCATTTT; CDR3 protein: CASGGGPTDQPQHF
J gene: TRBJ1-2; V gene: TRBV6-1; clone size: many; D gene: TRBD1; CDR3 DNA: TGTGCCAGCAGTCCCGACAGGGGGCGGGCAAACTATGGCTACACCTTC; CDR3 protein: CASSPDRGRANYGYTF
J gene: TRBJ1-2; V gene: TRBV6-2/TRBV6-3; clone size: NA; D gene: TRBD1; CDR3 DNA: TGTGCCAGCAGCGACCTCAGGGGGAACTACTATGGCTACACCTTC; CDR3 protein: CASSDLRGNYYGYTF
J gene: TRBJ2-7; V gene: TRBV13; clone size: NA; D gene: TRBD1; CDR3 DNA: TGTGCCAGCAGCACGGGACAGGGGGCGGGGGAGCAGTACTTC; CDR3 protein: CASSTGQGAGEQYF
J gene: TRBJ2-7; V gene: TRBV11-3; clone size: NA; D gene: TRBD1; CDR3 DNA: TGTGCCAGCAGTCCTGGGACAGGGGCCTCCTACGGGCAGTACTTC; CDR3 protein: CASSPGTGASYGQYF
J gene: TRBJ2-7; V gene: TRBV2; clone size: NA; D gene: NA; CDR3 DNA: TGTGCCAGCAGTGAGAGGACTTCCTACGAGCAGTACTTC; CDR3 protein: CASSERTSYEQYF
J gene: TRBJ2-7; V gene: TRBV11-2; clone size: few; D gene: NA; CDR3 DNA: TGTGCCAGCAAGGACAGTAGAAGCTCCTACGAGCAGTACTTC; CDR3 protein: CASKDSRSSYEQYF
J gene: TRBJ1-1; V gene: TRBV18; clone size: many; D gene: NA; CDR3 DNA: TGTGCCAGCTCACCCATCGTGGACACTGAAGCTTTCTTT; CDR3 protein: CASSPIVDTEAFF
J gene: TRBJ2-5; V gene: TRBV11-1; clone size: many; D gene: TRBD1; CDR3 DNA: TGTGCCAGCAGCTCGGGACAGGCTCAAGAGACCCAGTACTTC; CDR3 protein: CASSSGQAQETQYF
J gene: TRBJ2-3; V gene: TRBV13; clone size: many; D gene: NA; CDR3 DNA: TGTGCCAGCAGCTTAGCGACTAGGGGGAGCACAGATACGCAGTATTTT; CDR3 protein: CASSLATRGSTDTQYF
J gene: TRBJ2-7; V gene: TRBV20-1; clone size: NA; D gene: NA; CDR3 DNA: TGCAGTGCTAGGTCCGGGGGGCCCCCCTACGAGCAGTACTTC; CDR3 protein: CSARSGGPPYEQYF
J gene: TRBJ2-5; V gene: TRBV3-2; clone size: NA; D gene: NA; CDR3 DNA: TGTGCCAGCAGCCGCGGACCGCGCACCTGGGAGACCCAGTACTTC; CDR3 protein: CASSRGPRTWETQYF
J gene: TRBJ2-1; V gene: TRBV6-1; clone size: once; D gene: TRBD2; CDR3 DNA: TGTGCCAGCAGTAAAACACCACAGACTAGCGGGGAGCCCTCCTACAATGAGCAGTTCTTC; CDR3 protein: CASSKTPQTSGEPSYNEQFF
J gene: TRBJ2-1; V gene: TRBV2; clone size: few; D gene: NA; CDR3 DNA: TGTGCCAGCAGGCCCCGATTGATTGAGCAGTTCTTC; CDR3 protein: CASRPRLIEQFF
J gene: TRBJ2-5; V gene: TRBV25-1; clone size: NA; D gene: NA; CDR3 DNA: TGTGCCAGCACTAACAGCGTTGAACAAGAGACCCAGTACTTC; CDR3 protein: CASTNSVEQETQYF
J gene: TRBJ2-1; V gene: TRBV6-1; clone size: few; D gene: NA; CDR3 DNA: TGTGCCAGCGGCGCCACTGGGGGCTACAATGAGCAGTTCTTC; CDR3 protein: CASGATGGYNEQFF
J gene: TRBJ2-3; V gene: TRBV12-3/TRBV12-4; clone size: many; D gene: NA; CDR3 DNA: TGTGCCAGCAGAGGGTTAGCGCCTAGCACAGATACGCAGTATTTT; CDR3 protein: CASRGLAPSTDTQYF
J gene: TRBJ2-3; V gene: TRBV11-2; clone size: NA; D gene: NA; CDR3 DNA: TGTGCCAGCAGCTTAGGCCCAGGGGGCACAGATACGCAGTATTTT; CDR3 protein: CASSLGPGGTDTQYF
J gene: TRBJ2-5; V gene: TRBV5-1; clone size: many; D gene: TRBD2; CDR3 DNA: TGCGCCAGCAGCTTGGCCGGACTAGCACCGTACTTC; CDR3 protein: CASSLAGLAPYF
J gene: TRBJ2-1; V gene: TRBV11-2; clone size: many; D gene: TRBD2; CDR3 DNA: TGTGCCAGCAGGCGGGGGGGCCTGGTCAATGAGCAGTTCTTC; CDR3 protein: CASRRGGLVNEQFF
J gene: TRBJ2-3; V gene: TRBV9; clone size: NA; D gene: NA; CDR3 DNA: TGTGCCAGCAGCCACGACAGGTTCTTCACAGATACGCAGTATTTT; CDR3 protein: CASSHDRFFTDTQYF
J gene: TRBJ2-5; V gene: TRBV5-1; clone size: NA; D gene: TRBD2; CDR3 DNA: TGCGCCAGCAACGAAGGTACCGGGACTAGCGGGAGAGGAAGAGAGACCCAGTACTTC; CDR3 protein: CASNEGTGTSGRGRETQYF
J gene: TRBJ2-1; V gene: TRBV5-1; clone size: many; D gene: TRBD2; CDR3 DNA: TGCGCCAGCAGCTTGGTCATCGTTGTGGCGGGGGGGCGTGGTGAGCAGTTCTTC; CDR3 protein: CASSLVIVVAGGRGEQFF